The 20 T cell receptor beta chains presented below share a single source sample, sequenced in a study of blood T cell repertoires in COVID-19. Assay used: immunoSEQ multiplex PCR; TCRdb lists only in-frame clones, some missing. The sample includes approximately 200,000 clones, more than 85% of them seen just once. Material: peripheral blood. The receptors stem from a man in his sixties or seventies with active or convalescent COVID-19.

Here the CDR3 reads CASSLEGLAVDEQFF. The CDR3 DNA is TGTGCCAGCAGCTTAGAGGGACTAGCGGTCGATGAGCAGTTCTTC. The chain uses TRBV5-5 and TRBJ2-1; 11 positions agree with TRBD2. The CDR3 sequence is 15 residues long. CDR1 SGHKS and CDR2 YYEKEE come from the germline V gene (reference sequence). With 2 bases clipped from V and 8 bases from J, the junction kept 6 bases outside the gene matches.

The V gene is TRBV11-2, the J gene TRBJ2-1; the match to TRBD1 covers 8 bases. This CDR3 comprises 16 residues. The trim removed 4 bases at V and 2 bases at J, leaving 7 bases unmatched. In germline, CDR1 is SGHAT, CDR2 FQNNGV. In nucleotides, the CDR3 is TGTGCCAGCAGCTCTGGGCAGGGGGCCCCCTACAATGAGCAGTTCTTC. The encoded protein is CASSSGQGAPYNEQFF.

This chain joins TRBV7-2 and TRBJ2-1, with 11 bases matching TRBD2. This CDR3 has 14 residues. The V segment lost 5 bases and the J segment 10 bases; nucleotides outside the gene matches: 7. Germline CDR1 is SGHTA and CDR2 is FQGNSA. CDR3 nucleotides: TGTGCCAGCAGCCCACTAGCGGGAGTAAGCGAGCAGTTCTTC. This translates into CASSPLAGVSEQFF.

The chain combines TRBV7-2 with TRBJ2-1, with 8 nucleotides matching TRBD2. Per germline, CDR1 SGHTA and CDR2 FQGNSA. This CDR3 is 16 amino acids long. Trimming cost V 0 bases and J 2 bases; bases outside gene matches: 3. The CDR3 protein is CASSLAPAGAYNEQFF. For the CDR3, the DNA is TGTGCCAGCAGCTTAGCGCCAGCGGGAGCCTACAATGAGCAGTTCTTC.

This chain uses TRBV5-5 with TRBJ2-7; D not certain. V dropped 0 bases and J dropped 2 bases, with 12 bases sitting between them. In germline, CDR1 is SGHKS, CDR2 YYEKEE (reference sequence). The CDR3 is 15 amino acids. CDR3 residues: CASSLGASQPYEQYF. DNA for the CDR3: TGTGCCAGCAGCTTGGGGGCAAGCCAACCCTACGAGCAGTACTTC.

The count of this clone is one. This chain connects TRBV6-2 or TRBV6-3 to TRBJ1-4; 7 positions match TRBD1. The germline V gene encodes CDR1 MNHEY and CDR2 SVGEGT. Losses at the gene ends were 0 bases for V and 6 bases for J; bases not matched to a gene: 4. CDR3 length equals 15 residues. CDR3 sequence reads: CASSYSGTADEKLFF. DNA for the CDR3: TGTGCCAGCAGTTACTCGGGGACAGCTGATGAAAAACTGTTTTTT.

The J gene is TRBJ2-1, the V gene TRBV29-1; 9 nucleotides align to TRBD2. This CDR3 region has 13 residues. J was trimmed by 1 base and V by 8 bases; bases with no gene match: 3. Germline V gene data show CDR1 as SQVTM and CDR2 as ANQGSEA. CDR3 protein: CSISGGSYNEQFF. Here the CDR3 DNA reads TGCAGCATAAGCGGGGGGTCCTACAATGAGCAGTTCTTC.

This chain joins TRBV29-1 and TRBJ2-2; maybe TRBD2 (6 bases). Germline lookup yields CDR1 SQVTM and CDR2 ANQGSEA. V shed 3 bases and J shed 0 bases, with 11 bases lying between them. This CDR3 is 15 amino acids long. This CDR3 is CSVDSGHSNTGELFF. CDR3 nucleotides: TGCAGCGTTGATAGCGGACATTCGAACACCGGGGAGCTGTTTTTT.

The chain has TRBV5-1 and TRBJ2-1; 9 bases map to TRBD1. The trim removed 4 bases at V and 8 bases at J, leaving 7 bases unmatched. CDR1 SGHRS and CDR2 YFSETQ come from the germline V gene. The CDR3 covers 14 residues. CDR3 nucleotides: TGCGCCAGCAGCCGTAACAGGGGGCGAGATGAGCAGTTCTTC. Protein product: CASSRNRGRDEQFF.

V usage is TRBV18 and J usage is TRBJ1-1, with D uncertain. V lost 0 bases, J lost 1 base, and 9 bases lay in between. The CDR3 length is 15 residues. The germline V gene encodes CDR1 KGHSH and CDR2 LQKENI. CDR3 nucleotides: TGTGCCAGCTCACCACCATCCGTTTCGAACACTGAAGCTTTCTTT. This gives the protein CASSPPSVSNTEAFF.

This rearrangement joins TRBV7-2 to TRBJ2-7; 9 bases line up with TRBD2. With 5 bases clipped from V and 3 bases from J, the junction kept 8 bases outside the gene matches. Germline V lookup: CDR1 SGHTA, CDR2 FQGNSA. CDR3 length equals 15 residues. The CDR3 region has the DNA TGTGCCAGCAGCCCGCCGGGACTAGCATTCTACGAGCAGTACTTC. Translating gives CASSPPGLAFYEQYF.

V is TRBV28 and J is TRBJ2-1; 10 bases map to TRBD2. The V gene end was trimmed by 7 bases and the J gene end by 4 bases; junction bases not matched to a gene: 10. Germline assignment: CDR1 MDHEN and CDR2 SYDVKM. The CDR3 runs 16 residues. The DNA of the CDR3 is TGTGCCAGCAAACCTCCCGGGACTAGCGTGTACAATGAGCAGTTCTTC. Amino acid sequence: CASKPPGTSVYNEQFF.

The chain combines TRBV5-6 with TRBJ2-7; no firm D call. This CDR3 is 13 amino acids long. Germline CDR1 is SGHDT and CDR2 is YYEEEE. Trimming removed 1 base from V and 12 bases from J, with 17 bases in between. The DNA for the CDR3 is TGTGCCAGCAGCTTGATTTCCGCGGCGTCTTCGTACTTC. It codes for CASSLISAASSYF. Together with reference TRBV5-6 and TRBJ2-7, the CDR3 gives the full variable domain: DAGVTQSPTHLIKTRGQQVTLRCSPKSGHDTVSWYQQALGQGPQFIFQYYEEEERQRGNFPDRFSGHQFPNYSSELNVNALLLGDSALYLCASSLISAASSYFGPGTRLTVT.

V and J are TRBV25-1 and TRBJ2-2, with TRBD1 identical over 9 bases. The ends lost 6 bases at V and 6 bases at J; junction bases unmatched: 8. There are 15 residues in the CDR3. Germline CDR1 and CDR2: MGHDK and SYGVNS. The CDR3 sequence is CASRPTGGWAGELFF. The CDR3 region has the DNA TGTGCCAGCAGGCCCACAGGGGGCTGGGCCGGGGAGCTGTTTTTT.

Written as DNA, the CDR3 is TGTGCCAGCAGCTTGGGACTAGCGGGTCAAGATACGCAGTATTTT. It specifies CASSLGLAGQDTQYF. This sequence joins TRBV5-4 and TRBJ2-3; 10 bases are shared with TRBD2. Looked up from germline, CDR1 is SGHNT and CDR2 is YYREEE (reference sequence). V was pared by 0 bases and J by 5 bases, with 3 bases of the junction left unmatched. The CDR3 is 15 residues long.

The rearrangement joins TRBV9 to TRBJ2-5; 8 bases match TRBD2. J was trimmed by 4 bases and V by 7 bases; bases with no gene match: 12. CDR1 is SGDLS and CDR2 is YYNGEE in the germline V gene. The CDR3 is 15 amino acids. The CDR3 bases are TGTGCCAGCGGACGTCAGGCGGGGGGTAGAGAGACCCAGTACTTC. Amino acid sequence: CASGRQAGGRETQYF.

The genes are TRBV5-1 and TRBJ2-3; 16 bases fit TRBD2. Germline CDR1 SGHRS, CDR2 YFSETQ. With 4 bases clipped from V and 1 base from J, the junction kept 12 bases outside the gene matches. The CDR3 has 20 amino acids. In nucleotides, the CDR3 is TGCGCCAGCAGCCCGGGACTAGCGGGGGGGCTAAGTCTAGGCACAGATACGCAGTATTTT. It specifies CASSPGLAGGLSLGTDTQYF.

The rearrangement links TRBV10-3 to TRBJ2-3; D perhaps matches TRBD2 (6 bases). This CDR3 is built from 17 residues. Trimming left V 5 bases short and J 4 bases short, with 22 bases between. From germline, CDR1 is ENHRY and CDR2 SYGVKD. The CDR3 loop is CAISRAGTATGADTQYF. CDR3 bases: TGTGCCATCAGTAGAGCCGGGACGGCGACGGGGGCAGATACGCAGTATTTT.

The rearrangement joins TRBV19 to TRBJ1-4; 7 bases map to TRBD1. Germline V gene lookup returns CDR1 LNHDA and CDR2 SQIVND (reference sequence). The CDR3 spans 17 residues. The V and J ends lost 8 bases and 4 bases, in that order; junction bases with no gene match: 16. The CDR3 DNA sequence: TGTGCCAGTTCCAAGAGGGGACAGATGGCCTTTAATGAAAAACTGTTTTTT. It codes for CASSKRGQMAFNEKLFF. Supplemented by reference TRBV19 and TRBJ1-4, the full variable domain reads DGGITQSPKYLFRKEGQNVTLSCEQNLNHDAMYWYRQDPGQGLRLIYYSQIVNDFQKGDIAEGYSVSREKKESFPLTVTSAQKNPTAFYLCASSKRGQMAFNEKLFFGSGTQLSVL.

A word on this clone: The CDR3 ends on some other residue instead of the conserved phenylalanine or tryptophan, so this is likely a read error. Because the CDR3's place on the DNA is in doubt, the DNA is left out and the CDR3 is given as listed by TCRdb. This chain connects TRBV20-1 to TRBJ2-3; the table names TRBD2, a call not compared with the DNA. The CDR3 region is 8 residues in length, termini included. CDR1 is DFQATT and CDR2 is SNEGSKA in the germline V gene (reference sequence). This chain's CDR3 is CSAPGLSL.